The 14 T cell receptor beta chains below all came from one sample that was sequenced in a study of blood T cells in healthy people across ages. The use of a sample-barcoded 5' primer and a J-beta primer mix characterized a second PCR of roughly 6 to 11 cycles. TCRdb independently ran MiXCR on the 5' RACE reads; one entry per CDR3 protein. Here the sample spans roughly 1.6 million distinct CDR3 sequences, 34% being singletons. The sequencing sample was made of blood. The origin of the receptors is a woman aged 25 to 39 in good health.

This clonotype was observed a few times. The CDR3 coding sequence is TGCAGTGCTAGAGAGACACTAGCCGGTGAGACCCAGTACTTC. It specifies CSARETLAGETQYF. The chain couples TRBV20-1 to TRBJ2-5; D possibly corresponds to TRBD2 (6 bases). The CDR3 is 14 amino acids. Germline CDR1 DFQATT, CDR2 SNEGSKA (reference sequence). V dropped 0 bases and J dropped 5 bases, with 13 bases sitting between them.

Comment on this clonotype: This sequence may be a read error, since a much larger clone differs from it by one base. The chain recombines TRBV15 with TRBJ2-3; tentatively, D is TRBD1 or TRBD2 (5 bases each). Looked up from germline, CDR1 is LNHNV and CDR2 is YYDKDF (reference sequence). The CDR3 extends over 15 amino acids. CDR3 DNA: TGTGCCACCAACAGAAACCGGGGCCCGACAGATACGCAGTATTTT. Translating it yields CATNRNRGPTDTQYF. The variable domain in full, completed from reference TRBV15 and TRBJ2-3, reads DAMVIQNPRYQVTQFGKPVTLSCSQTLNHNVMYWYQQKSSQAPKLLFHYYDKDFNNEADTPDNFQSRRPNTSFCFLDIRSPGLGDTAMYLCATNRNRGPTDTQYFGPGTRLTVL.

This clonotype was picked up a small number of times. The chain carries TRBV6-2 or TRBV6-3 and TRBJ2-7; 11 nucleotides agree with TRBD2. The assigned J gene may be wrong: the sequence end matches TRBJ2-5 better. From germline, CDR1 is MNHEY and CDR2 SVGEGT. The CDR3 loop spans 17 amino acids. The CDR3 spells CASSWNLAGGFSETQYF. The DNA of the CDR3 is TGTGCCAGCAGTTGGAATCTAGCGGGGGGTTTTTCGGAGACCCAGTACTTC.

The genes are TRBV11-2 and TRBJ2-3; 14 positions agree with TRBD2. V was clipped by 5 bases and J by 6 bases; unmatched bases: 10. The CDR3 sequence is 17 residues long. The germline CDR1 and CDR2 sequences are SGHAT and FQNNGV. DNA for the CDR3: TGTGCCAGCAGCAGCCGGACTAGCGGGGGGCGCGTGGATACGCAGTATTTT. Translated: CASSSRTSGGRVDTQYF. Complete variable domain (other parts from reference TRBV11-2 and TRBJ2-3): EAGVAQSPRYKIIEKRQSVAFWCNPISGHATLYWYQQILGQGPKLLIQFQNNGVVDDSQLPKDRFSAERLKGVDSTLKIQPAKLEDSAVYLCASSSRTSGGRVDTQYFGPGTRLTVL.

This chain joins TRBV5-1 and TRBJ1-2; 7 positions match TRBD1. From germline, CDR1 is SGHRS and CDR2 YFSETQ. CDR3 length: 15 residues. V gave up 3 bases and J gave up 5 bases; unmatched junction bases: 10. The CDR3 DNA reads as TGCGCCAGCAGCTCCCTGACAGGGTGGTTTTATGGCTACACCTTC. It codes for CASSSLTGWFYGYTF.

With respect to this clonotype: A much bigger clone sits one base away, suggesting this may be a read error. The chain joins TRBV12-3 or TRBV12-4 to TRBJ2-7; D may be TRBD1 (6 bases). CDR3 length: 11 residues. CDR3 bases: TGTTCCAGCAGCGTCGGGACACTGCAGTACTTC. It translates to CSSSVGTLQYF.

This chain links TRBV19 with TRBJ2-5; 8 bases fit TRBD2. Trimming at V came to 6 bases and at J to 4 bases, leaving 10 bases not matched to a gene. The CDR3 loop spans 15 amino acids. Germline assignment: CDR1 LNHDA and CDR2 SQIVND (reference sequence). The CDR3 sequence is CASSRGGDEGETQYF. Here the CDR3 DNA reads TGTGCCAGTAGCCGGGGGGGGGATGAGGGAGAGACCCAGTACTTC.

CDR3 residues: CASSRDRGITEAFF. The CDR3 DNA reads TGTGCCAGCAGTCGGGACAGGGGGATCACTGAAGCTTTCTTT. V usage is TRBV3-1 and J usage is TRBJ1-1, with TRBD1 matching over 11 bases. This CDR3 is built from 14 residues. The germline V gene encodes CDR1 LGHDT and CDR2 YNNKEL (reference sequence). Unmatched junction bases numbered 4, after V lost 6 bases and J lost 4 bases. Based on the CDR3 plus reference TRBV3-1 and TRBJ1-1, the full variable domain is DTAVSQTPKYLVTQMGNDKSIKCEQNLGHDTMYWYKQDSKKFLKIMFSYNNKELIINETVPNRFSPKSPDKAHLNLHINSLELGDSAVYFCASSRDRGITEAFFGQGTRLTVV.

The rearrangement joins TRBV7-8 to TRBJ2-7, with TRBD1 matching 9 bases. CDR3 size: 15 residues. Germline-derived CDR1 and CDR2 are SGHVS and FQNEAQ. V lost 4 bases and J lost 5; bases outside the gene matches: 9. The CDR3 DNA follows: TGTGCCAGCAGCTCGCCTCGGGACAGGGTAGACGAGCAGTACTTC. Translated, it gives CASSSPRDRVDEQYF.

Only a few counts were recorded for this clonotype. The chain recombines TRBV28 with TRBJ2-5, with D possibly matching TRBD1 (6 bases). V lost 4 bases, J lost 5 bases, and 14 bases lay in between. The V gene's germline CDR1 is MDHEN and CDR2 SYDVKM. CDR3 length: 14 amino acids. The CDR3 protein is CASSSNRAGETQYF. CDR3 nucleotides: TGTGCCAGCAGTTCCAACAGGGCAGGGGAGACCCAGTACTTC.

A few counts support this clonotype. The chain combines TRBV12-3 or TRBV12-4 with TRBJ2-2, with D perhaps matching TRBD2 (6 bases). V shed 3 bases and J shed 4 bases, with 21 bases lying between them. The CDR3 loop spans 18 amino acids. This chain's CDR3 is CASSLVVWRGQGTGELFF. CDR3 coding DNA: TGTGCCAGCAGTTTGGTGGTATGGCGGGGCCAGGGCACCGGGGAGCTGTTTTTT.

In its sample, this clonotype was seen a few times. The chain joins TRBV12-3 or TRBV12-4 to TRBJ2-1, with TRBD2 identical over 7 bases. This CDR3 comprises 13 residues. V shed 0 bases and J 10 bases; nucleotides not matched to a gene: 3. Here the CDR3 reads CASSLAETSEQFF. The DNA for the CDR3 is TGTGCCAGCAGTTTAGCGGAGACTAGCGAGCAGTTCTTC.

This clonotype appeared a few times. In DNA form, the CDR3 reads TGTGCCAGCGAGGGGGGGGGCTTGGGCCATGAGCAGTTCTTC. Protein sequence: CASEGGGLGHEQFF. The chain has TRBV6-2 or TRBV6-3 and TRBJ2-1; a possible D gene is TRBD2 (7 bases). CDR3 length: 14 residues. Germline-derived CDR1 and CDR2 are MNHEY and SVGEGT. Trimming cost V 8 bases and J 8 bases, with 19 bases left between them.

The gene calls are TRBV5-6 and TRBJ2-3, with a possible D match to TRBD2 (5 bases). The CDR3 contains 16 residues. The ends were cut back, 3 bases at V and 4 bases at J, with 18 bases in the middle. Germline V gene sequence: CDR1 SGHDT, CDR2 YYEEEE. CDR3 amino acids: CASSWRLPDPPDTQYF. For the CDR3, the DNA is TGTGCCAGCAGCTGGAGGCTCCCGGACCCTCCAGATACGCAGTATTTT.